The 15 T cell receptor beta chains presented below share a single source sample, sequenced in a study of identifying expanded T cells in peripheral blood. Measured with immunoSEQ multiplex PCR; TCRdb has only the in-frame clones, and not every one. The top ten clones hold roughly 3.5% of a sample with 50,000 to 65,000 clones, over 85% of them seen once. The sequenced material came from blood. The receptors shown here come from a person aged 18 to 75 in good health.

The chain carries TRBV6-6 and TRBJ1-5, with 8 bases aligning to TRBD1. The CDR3 runs 15 residues. The V and J ends lost 7 bases and 5 bases, in that order; junction bases with no gene match: 10. Germline CDR1 is MNHNY and CDR2 is SVGAGI (reference sequence). The CDR3 bases are TGTGCCAGCACACTGGACAGGGCCCTTCATCAGCCCCAGCATTTT. This translates into CASTLDRALHQPQHF.

The gene calls are TRBV20-1 and TRBJ2-1; the D is unclear. This CDR3 has 9 residues. Germline V CDR1 and CDR2: DFQATT, SNEGSKA (reference sequence). The CDR3 sequence is CSVREKQFF. The DNA for the CDR3 is TGCAGCGTCCGCGAGAAGCAGTTCTTC.

J is TRBJ1-2 and V is TRBV23-1; perhaps TRBD1 as D (6 bases). TRBV23-1 is designated an ORF whose function remains uncertain. The CDR3 extends over 16 amino acids. V gave up 5 bases and J gave up 4 bases, with 20 bases separating them. CDR3 in amino acids: CASSDNRAGAFYGYTF. As DNA, the CDR3 is TGCGCCAGCAGTGACAATAGGGCAGGGGCCTTCTATGGCTACACCTTC.

This chain connects TRBV11-2 to TRBJ2-5, with D tentatively TRBD2 (7 bases). CDR3 length equals 14 residues. Germline assignment: CDR1 SGHAT and CDR2 FQNNGV. V shed 4 bases and J shed 5 bases, with 14 bases lying between them. CDR3 DNA: TGTGCCAGCAGCTCCCGGGGGGCGGGGGAGACCCAGTACTTC. This sequence encodes CASSSRGAGETQYF.

In this sample, this clone turned up once. The V and J genes are TRBV7-9 and TRBJ2-5; D perhaps matches TRBD1 (5 bases). V was clipped by 5 bases and J by 3 bases, with 13 bases between them. Germline CDR1 reads SEHNR; CDR2 reads FQNEAQ (reference sequence). CDR3 length: 14 residues. Here the CDR3 reads CASSPMGREETQYF. The CDR3 nucleotides are TGTGCCAGCAGCCCTATGGGCAGGGAAGAGACCCAGTACTTC.

The V and J genes are TRBV2 and TRBJ2-7; a weak D match, TRBD2 (6 bases). This CDR3 spans 14 amino acids. Germline V gene lookup returns CDR1 SNHLY and CDR2 FYNNEI. Trimming left V 3 bases short and J 1 base short, with 10 bases between. The DNA of the CDR3 is TGTGCCAGCAGTGAGCTGGGACTGTCCTACGAGCAGTACTTC. The encoded protein is CASSELGLSYEQYF.

The V gene is TRBV29-1, the J gene TRBJ2-3; 8 bases agree with TRBD2. The J segment lost 4 bases and the V segment lost 4 bases, leaving 13 bases of the junction unmatched. The CDR3 runs 16 residues. CDR1 and CDR2 from the germline V gene are SQVTM and ANQGSEA. In DNA, the CDR3 is TGCAGCGTTGGGGGCGGGGGACTAGTTGGGTCAGATACGCAGTATTTT. Translated, it gives CSVGGGGLVGSDTQYF.

The genes are TRBV4-3 and TRBJ2-7; TRBD1 agrees at 8 bases. The CDR3 is 14 amino acids. The J segment lost 4 bases and the V segment lost 1 base, leaving 3 bases of the junction unmatched. CDR1 is LGHNA and CDR2 is YSLEER in the germline V gene. CDR3 sequence (DNA): TGCGCCAGCAGCCAAGTTCAGGGGGCTTACGAGCAGTACTTC. Its translation: CASSQVQGAYEQYF.

The V and J genes are TRBV30 and TRBJ2-1; TRBD2 matches at 13 bases. Germline V CDR1 and CDR2: GTSNPN, SVGIG (reference sequence). The V and J ends lost 5 bases and 7 bases, in that order; junction bases with no gene match: 5. The CDR3 loop spans 14 amino acids. The chain's CDR3 is CAWGLAGVQNEQFF. The CDR3, as DNA: TGTGCCTGGGGACTAGCGGGGGTGCAGAATGAGCAGTTCTTC.

This sequence joins TRBV27 and TRBJ2-7, with TRBD2 identical over 15 bases. CDR1 is MNHEY and CDR2 is SMNVEV in the germline V gene (reference sequence). With V trimmed by 6 bases and J by 3 bases, 6 bases remained unmatched. This CDR3 has 16 amino acids. The CDR3 DNA reads as TGTGCCAGCAGGCGATCGGGACTAGCGGGAGGCTACGAGCAGTACTTC. Residues: CASRRSGLAGGYEQYF.

The CDR3 nucleotides are TGTGCCAGCAGTCGGAGGTACGAGCAGTACTTC. Amino acid sequence: CASSRRYEQYF. This chain links TRBV28 with TRBJ2-7; D possibly corresponds to TRBD2 (5 bases). V was pared by 5 bases and J by 4 bases, with 6 bases between. The CDR3 runs to 11 residues. Germline CDR1 and CDR2: MDHEN and SYDVKM.

The chain uses TRBV18 and TRBJ2-1, with D unresolved. The CDR3 is 15 amino acids. V was cut by 5 bases and J by 3 bases, with 14 bases left in between. The V gene's germline CDR1 is KGHSH and CDR2 LQKENI. CDR3: CASSISQRIYNEQFF. The DNA of the CDR3 is TGTGCCAGCTCAATCTCCCAGCGTATCTACAATGAGCAGTTCTTC.

This chain connects TRBV28 to TRBJ1-5, with D possibly TRBD1 on 5 matching bases. The length of the CDR3 is 16 residues. Germline V gene sequence: CDR1 MDHEN, CDR2 SYDVKM. V lost 4 bases and J lost 5, with 18 bases in between. CDR3: CASSSLGQGDYQPQHF. Written as DNA, the CDR3 is TGTGCCAGCAGTTCCCTCGGGCAGGGTGATTATCAGCCCCAGCATTTT.

J is TRBJ2-1 and V is TRBV10-1; the match to TRBD2 covers 13 bases. J was trimmed by 0 bases and V by 2 bases; bases with no gene match: 10. The CDR3 is 20 amino acids. Germline V lookup: CDR1 WNHNN, CDR2 SYGVQD (reference sequence). The chain's CDR3 is CASSEIRTSGSGGSYNEQFF. The CDR3 coding sequence is TGCGCCAGCAGTGAGATCAGGACTAGCGGGAGTGGGGGCTCCTACAATGAGCAGTTCTTC.

The chain employs TRBV7-8 and TRBJ2-5; a weak D match, TRBD2 (5 bases). There are 14 residues in the CDR3. Trimming removed 5 bases from V and 5 bases from J, with 15 bases in between. Looked up from germline, CDR1 is SGHVS and CDR2 is FQNEAQ. The CDR3 DNA reads TGTGCCAGCAGCCCCCCCGAGGGCATGGAGACCCAGTACTTC. It yields the protein CASSPPEGMETQYF. The entire variable domain, with the rest obtained from reference TRBV7-8 and TRBJ2-5, is as follows: GAGVSQSPRYKVAKRGQDVALRCDPISGHVSLFWYQQALGQGPEFLTYFQNEAQLDKSGLPSDRFFAERPEGSVSTLKIQRTQQEDSAVYLCASSPPEGMETQYFGPGTRLLVL.